Here is one TCR beta chain with its context. Its antigen is currently unknown. This record belongs to a study of vaccination effects on CD4 cells after COVID-19. Study-level results: Convalescent patients in the study were few, and early post-infection timepoints were absent.

Before sequencing took place, the ViraFEST assay used viral peptide pools to expand antigen-specific CD4+ T cells. Following a roughly 9-day culture, CD4+ T cells were purified. According to the study, vaccine recipients showed no prior SARS-CoV-2 infection and negative nucleocapsid antibodies. Repertoires were generated with immunoSEQ multiplex PCR, while TCRdb's copy carries only in-frame clones and drops some. Of 25,000 to 35,000 clones listed, 75% to 85% are singletons. The CDR3 length is 14 residues. Trimming pared 7 bases from V and 1 base from J, leaving 13 bases between. Germline CDR1 and CDR2: ENHRY and SYGVKD.

This clonotype originated in a human donor who received a COVID-19 vaccine. The chain employs TRBV10-3 and TRBJ1-1, with no clear D. This sample comprised CD4+ T cells from PBMCs cultured with SARS-CoV-2 spike peptides, obtained before COVID-19 vaccination. In nucleotides, the CDR3 is TGTGCCATCACCCCGGGCGGACCGAACACTGAAGCTTTCTTT. As protein: CAITPGGPNTEAFF.